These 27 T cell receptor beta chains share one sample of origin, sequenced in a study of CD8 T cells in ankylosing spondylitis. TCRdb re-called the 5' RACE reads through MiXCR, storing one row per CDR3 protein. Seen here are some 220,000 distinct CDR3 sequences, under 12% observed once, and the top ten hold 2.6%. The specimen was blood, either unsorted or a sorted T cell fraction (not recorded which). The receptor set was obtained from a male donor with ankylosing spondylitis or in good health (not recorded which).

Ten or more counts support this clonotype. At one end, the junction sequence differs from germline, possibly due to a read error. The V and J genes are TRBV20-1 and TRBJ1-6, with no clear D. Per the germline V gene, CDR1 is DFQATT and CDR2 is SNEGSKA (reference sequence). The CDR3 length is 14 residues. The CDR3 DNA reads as TGCAGTGCCGGAACAGCTACCTATTATTCACCCCTCCACTTT. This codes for CSAGTATYYSPLHF.

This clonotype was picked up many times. The CDR3 reads CASSSPEVNTEAFF. Here the CDR3 DNA reads TGCGCCAGCAGCTCTCCTGAGGTAAACACTGAAGCTTTCTTT. This rearrangement joins TRBV5-1 to TRBJ1-1; D remains ambiguous. The CDR3 is 14 amino acids. V lost 3 bases, J lost 2 bases, and 11 bases lay in between. CDR1 is SGHRS and CDR2 is YFSETQ in the germline V gene.

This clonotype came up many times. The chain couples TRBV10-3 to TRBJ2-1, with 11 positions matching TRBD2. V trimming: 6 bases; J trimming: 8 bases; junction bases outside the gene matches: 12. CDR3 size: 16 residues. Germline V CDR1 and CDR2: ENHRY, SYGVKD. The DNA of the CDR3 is TGTGCCATCAGCCCCCCTACTAGCGGGAGTGGGGATGAGCAGTTCTTC. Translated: CAISPPTSGSGDEQFF.

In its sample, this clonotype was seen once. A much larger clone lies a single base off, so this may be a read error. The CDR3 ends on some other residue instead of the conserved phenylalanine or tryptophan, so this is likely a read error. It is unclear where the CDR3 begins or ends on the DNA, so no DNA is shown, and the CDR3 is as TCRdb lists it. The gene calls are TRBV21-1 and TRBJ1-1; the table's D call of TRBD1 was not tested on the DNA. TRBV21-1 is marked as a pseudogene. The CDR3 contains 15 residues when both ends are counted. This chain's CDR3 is CASSKARTGYTEAFL.

CDR3 coding DNA: TGTGCCAGCAGCTTAAATGGAGGCCCTGGCGGGACCCAGTACTTC. Translating gives CASSLNGGPGGTQYF. The chain has TRBV4-2 and TRBJ2-5, with a possible D match to TRBD2 (5 bases). CDR3 length equals 15 residues. V lost 5 bases and J 7 bases, leaving 20 bases between the germline ends. Germline-derived CDR1 and CDR2 are LGHNA and YNFKEQ.

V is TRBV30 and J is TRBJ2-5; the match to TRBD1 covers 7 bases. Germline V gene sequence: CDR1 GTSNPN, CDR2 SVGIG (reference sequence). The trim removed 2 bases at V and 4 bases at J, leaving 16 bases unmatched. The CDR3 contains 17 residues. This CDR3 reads CAWSWTPLLAGGETQYF. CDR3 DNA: TGTGCCTGGAGTTGGACCCCTCTCTTGGCAGGGGGAGAGACCCAGTACTTC.

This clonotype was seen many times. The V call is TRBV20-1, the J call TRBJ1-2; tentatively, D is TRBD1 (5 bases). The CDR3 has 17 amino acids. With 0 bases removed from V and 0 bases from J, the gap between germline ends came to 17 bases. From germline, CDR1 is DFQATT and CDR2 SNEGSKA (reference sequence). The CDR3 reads CSARDLSGFPSNYGYTF. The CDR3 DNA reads TGCAGTGCTAGAGATTTGTCAGGGTTCCCCTCTAACTATGGCTACACCTTC.

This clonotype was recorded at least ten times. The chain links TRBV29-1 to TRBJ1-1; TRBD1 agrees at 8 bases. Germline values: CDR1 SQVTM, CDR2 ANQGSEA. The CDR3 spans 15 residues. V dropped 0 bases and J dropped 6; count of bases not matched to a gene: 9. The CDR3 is CSVEDPDRVNPEAFF. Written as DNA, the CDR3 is TGCAGCGTTGAAGACCCGGACAGGGTAAACCCTGAAGCTTTCTTT. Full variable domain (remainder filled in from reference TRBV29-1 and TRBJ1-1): SAVISQKPSRDICQRGTSLTIQCQVDSQVTMMFWYRQQPGQSLTLIATANQGSEATYESGFVIDKFPISRPNLTFSTLTVSNMSPEDSSIYLCSVEDPDRVNPEAFFGQGTRLTVV.

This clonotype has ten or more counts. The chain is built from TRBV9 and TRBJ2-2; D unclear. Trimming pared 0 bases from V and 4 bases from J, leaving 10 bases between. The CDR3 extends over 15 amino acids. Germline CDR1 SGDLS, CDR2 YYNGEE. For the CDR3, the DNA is TGTGCCAGCAGCGTAGTGGGCGCGAGCACCGGGGAGCTGTTTTTT. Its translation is CASSVVGASTGELFF.

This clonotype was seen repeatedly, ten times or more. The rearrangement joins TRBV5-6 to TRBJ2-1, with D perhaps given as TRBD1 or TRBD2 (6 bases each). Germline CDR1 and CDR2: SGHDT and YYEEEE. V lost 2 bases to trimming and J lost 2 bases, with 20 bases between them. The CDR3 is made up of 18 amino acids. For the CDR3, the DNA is TGTGCCAGCAGCTTTGAGTCACGGGTGCGGGACACCTACAATGAGCAGTTCTTC. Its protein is CASSFESRVRDTYNEQFF.

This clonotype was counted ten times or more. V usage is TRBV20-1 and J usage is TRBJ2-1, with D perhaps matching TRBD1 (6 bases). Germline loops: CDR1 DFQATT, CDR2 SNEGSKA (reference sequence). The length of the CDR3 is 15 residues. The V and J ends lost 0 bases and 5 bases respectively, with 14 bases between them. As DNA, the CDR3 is TGCAGTGCTAGAGATTCCGGGACACCGGACAATGAGCAGTTCTTC. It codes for CSARDSGTPDNEQFF.

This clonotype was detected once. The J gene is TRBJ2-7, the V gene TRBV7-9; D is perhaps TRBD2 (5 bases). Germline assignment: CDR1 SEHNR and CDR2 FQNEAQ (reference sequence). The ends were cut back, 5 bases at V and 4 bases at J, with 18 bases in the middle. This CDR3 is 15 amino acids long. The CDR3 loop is CASSPWETFHYEQYF. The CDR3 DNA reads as TGTGCCAGCAGCCCTTGGGAGACCTTCCATTACGAGCAGTACTTC.

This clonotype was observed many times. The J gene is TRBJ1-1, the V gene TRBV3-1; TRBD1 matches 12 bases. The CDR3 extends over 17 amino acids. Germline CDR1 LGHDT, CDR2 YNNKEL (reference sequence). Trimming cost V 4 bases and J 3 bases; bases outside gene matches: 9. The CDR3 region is CASSPFGTGGMDTEAFF. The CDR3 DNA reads TGTGCCAGCAGCCCCTTCGGGACAGGGGGCATGGACACTGAAGCTTTCTTT.

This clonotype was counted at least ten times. The CDR3, as DNA: TGTGCCAGCAGCCTACTAGCGGGGGGGCGGAGGGGAGAGACCCAGTACTTC. This sequence encodes CASSLLAGGRRGETQYF. This sequence joins TRBV12-3 or TRBV12-4 and TRBJ2-5; 13 nucleotides line up with TRBD2. Trimming took 6 bases from V and 4 from J; bases not matched to a gene: 11. The CDR3 runs to 17 residues.

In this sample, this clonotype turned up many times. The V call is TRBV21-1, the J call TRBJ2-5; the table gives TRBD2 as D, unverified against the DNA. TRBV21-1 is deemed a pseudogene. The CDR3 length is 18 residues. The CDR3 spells CASSPQQKAGGFQETQYF. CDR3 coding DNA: TGTGCCAGCAGCCCACAGCAGAAGGCGGGAGGGTTCCAAGAGACCCAGTACTTC.

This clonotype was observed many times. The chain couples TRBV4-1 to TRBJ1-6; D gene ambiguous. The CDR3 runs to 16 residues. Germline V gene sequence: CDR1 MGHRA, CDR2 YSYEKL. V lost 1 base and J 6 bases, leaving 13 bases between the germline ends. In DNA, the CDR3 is TGCGCCAGCAGCCAAGTTTTAATTGGCCCTAATTCACCCCTCCACTTT. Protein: CASSQVLIGPNSPLHF.

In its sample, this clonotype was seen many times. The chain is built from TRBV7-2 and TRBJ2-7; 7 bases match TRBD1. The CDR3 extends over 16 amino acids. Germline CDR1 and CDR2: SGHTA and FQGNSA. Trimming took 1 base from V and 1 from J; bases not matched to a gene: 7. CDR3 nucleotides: TGTGCCAGCAGCTTAGATTCAGGGGGAAGGTCCTACGAGCAGTACTTC. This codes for CASSLDSGGRSYEQYF.

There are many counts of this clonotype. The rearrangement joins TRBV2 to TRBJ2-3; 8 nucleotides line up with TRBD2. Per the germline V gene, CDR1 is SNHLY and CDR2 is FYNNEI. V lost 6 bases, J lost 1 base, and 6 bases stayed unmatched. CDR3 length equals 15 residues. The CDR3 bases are TGTGCCAGCAGCACCGGACTAGCTGGCACAGATACGCAGTATTTT. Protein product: CASSTGLAGTDTQYF.

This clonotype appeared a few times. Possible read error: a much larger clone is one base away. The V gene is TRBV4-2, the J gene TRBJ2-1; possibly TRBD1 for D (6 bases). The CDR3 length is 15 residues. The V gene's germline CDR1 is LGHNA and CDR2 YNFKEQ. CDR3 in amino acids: CTSSPERTAKGEQFF. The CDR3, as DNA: TGTACCAGCAGCCCGGAGAGGACAGCGAAGGGAGAGCAGTTCTTC.

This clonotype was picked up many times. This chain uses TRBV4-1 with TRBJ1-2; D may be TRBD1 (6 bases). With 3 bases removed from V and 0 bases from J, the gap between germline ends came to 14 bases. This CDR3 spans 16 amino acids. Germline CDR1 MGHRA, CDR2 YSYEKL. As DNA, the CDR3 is TGCGCCAGCAGCCAGACCCCACAGGGTTCTAACTATGGCTACACCTTC. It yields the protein CASSQTPQGSNYGYTF.

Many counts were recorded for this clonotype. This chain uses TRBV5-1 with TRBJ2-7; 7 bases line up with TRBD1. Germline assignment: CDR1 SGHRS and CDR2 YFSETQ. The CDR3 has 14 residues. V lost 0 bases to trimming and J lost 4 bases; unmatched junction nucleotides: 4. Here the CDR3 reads CASSLDLQGYEQYF. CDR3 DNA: TGCGCCAGCAGCTTGGACTTACAGGGGTACGAGCAGTACTTC.

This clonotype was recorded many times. CDR3 amino acids: CASSPQLGAWTGELFF. For the CDR3, the DNA is TGTGCCAGCAGCCCCCAACTAGGGGCTTGGACCGGGGAGCTGTTTTTT. V usage is TRBV11-2 and J usage is TRBJ2-2; perhaps D is TRBD1 or TRBD2 (5 bases each). CDR1 is SGHAT and CDR2 is FQNNGV in the germline V gene. The ends were cut back, 5 bases at V and 5 bases at J, with 18 bases in the middle. This CDR3 comprises 16 residues.

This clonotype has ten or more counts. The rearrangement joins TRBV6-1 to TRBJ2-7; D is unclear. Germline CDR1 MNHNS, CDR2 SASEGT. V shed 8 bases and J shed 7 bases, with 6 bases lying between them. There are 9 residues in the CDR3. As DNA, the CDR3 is TGTGCCAGCGGGCCTGAGCAGTACTTC. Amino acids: CASGPEQYF.

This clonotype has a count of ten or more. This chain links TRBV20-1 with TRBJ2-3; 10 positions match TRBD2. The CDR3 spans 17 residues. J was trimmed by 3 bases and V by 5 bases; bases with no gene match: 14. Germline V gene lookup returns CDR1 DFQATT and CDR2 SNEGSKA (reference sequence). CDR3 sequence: CSAARFGLAGETDTQYF. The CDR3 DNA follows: TGCAGTGCTGCGAGGTTTGGCCTAGCGGGAGAAACAGATACGCAGTATTTT.

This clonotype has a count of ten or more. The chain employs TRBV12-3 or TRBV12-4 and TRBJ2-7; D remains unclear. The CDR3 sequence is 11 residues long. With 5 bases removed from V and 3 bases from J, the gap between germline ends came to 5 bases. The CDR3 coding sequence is TGTGCCAGCAGTGTAGGCTACGAGCAGTACTTC. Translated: CASSVGYEQYF.

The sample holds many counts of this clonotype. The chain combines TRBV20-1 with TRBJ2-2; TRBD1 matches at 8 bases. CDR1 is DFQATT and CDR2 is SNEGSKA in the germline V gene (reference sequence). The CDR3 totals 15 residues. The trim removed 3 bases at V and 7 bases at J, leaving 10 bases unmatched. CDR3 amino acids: CSARGQDPSFGELFF. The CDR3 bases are TGCAGTGCTAGGGGACAGGACCCCTCTTTCGGGGAGCTGTTTTTT.

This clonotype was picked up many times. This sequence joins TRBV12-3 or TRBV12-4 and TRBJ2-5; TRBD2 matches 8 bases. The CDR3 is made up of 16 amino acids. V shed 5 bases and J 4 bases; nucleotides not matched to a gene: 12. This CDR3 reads CASSPGSGSLAETQYF. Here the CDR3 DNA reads TGTGCCAGCAGTCCTGGGAGCGGGAGTCTAGCAGAGACCCAGTACTTC.